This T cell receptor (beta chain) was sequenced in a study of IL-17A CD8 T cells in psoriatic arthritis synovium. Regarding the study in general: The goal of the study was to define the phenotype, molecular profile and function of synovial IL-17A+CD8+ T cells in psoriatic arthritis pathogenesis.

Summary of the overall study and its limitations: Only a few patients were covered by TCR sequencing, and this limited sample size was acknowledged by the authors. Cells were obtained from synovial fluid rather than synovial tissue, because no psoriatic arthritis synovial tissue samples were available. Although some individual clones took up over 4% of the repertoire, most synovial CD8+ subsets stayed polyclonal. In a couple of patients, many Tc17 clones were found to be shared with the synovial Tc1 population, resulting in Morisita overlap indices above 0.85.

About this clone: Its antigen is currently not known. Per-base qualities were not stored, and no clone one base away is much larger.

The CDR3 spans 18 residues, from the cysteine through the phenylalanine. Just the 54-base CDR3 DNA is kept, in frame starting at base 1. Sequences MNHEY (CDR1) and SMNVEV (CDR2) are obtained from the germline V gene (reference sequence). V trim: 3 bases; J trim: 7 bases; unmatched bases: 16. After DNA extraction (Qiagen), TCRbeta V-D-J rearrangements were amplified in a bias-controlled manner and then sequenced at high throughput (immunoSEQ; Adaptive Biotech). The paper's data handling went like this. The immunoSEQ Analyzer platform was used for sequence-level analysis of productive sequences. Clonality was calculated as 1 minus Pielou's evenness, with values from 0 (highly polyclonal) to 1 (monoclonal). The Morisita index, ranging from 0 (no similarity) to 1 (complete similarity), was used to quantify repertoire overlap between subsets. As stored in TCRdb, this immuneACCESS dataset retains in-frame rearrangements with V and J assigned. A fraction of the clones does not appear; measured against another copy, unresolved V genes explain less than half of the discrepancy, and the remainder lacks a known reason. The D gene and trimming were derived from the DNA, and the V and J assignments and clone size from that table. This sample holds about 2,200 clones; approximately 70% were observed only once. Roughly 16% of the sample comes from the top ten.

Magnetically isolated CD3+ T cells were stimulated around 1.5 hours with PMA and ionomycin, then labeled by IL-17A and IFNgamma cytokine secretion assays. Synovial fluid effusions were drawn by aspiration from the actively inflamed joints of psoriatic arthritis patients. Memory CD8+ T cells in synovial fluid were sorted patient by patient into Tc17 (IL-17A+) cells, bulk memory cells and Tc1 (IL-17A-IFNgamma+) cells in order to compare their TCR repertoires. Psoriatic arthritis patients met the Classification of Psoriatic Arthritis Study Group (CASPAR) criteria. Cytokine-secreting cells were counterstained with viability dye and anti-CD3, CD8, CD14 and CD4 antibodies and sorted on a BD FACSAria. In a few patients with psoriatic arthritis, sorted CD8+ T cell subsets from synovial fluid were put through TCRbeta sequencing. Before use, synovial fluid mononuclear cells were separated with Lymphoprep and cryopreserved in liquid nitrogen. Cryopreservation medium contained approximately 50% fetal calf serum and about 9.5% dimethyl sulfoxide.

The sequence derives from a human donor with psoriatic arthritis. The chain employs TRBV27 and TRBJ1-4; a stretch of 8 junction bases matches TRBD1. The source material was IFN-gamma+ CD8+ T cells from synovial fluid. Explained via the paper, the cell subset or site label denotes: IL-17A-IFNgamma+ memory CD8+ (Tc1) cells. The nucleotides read TGTGCCAGCAGTTTTTTCCAGGACAGGGAGGGATCGACTGAAAAACTGTTTTTT. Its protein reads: CASSFFQDREGSTEKLFF.